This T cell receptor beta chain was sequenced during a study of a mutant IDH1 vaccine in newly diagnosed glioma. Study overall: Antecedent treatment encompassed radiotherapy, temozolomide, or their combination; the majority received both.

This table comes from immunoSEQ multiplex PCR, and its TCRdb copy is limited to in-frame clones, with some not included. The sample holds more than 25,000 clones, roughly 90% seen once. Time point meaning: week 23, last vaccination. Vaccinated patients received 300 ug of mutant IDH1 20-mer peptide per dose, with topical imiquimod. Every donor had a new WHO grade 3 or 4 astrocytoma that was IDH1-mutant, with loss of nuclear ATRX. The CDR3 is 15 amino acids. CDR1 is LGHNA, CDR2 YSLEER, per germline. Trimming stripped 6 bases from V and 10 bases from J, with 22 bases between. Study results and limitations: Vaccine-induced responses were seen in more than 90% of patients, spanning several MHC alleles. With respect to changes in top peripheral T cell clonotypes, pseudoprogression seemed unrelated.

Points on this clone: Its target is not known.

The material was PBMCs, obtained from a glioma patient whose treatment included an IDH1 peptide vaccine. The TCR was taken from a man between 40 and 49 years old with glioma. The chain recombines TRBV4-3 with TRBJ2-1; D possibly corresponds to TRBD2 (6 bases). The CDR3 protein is CASSASGGIFREQFF. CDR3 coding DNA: TGCGCCAGCAGTGCCAGTGGAGGGATCTTCAGGGAGCAGTTCTTC.